This TCR beta chain was profiled in a study of T cells in Graves' hyperthyroidism and ophthalmopathy. The wider study: Peripheral blood was obtained at initial diagnosis, preceding any treatment.

Those with hyperthyroidism were 18 to 65 years old, newly diagnosed, and ill for under 2 months. This clonotype was detected only a few times. The germline V gene has CDR1 SQVTM and CDR2 ANQGSEA. Trimming stripped 7 bases from V and 0 bases from J, with 16 bases between. This CDR3 is 14 amino acids long. TCR beta CDR3 sequences were amplified from RNA transcripts. An initial round of RT-PCR targeting the TCR CDR3 relied on the HTBI primer set. TCRdb reanalysed the multiplex PCR reads using MiXCR and keeps one entry per CDR3 protein. This sample has about 290,000 distinct CDR3 sequences, with over 15% found just once.

The material sequenced was blood. The rearrangement links TRBV29-1 to TRBJ2-7; D is undetermined. This receptor was taken from a man between 25 and 39 years old with Graves' hyperthyroidism. DNA of the CDR3: TGCAGCGCCTATTCTACCGGGCGCTCCTACGAGCAGTACTTC. Translating it yields CSAYSTGRSYEQYF.